This paragraph covers one T cell receptor (beta chain) sequence. Antigen unknown. These data are taken from a study of shared clonotypes between healthy human individuals. The study's findings and limits: Rarefaction indicated that sorted-subset sequencing remained incomplete although depth was large. Larger estimated richness was generally recorded for naive subsets relative to memory subsets.

At deep level, the assay was performed. The repertoire was sequenced with immunoSEQ multiplex PCR; TCRdb's copy has only in-frame clones and lacks some. The sample records approximately 2.4 million clones, under 97% being singletons. This receptor was taken from a man between 18 and 29 years old in good health. The sequencing input was naive CD4+ T cells sorted from blood. Subset reported: CD45RA+ positively selected.

The CDR3 is CATSTGTASGNTIYF. The CDR3 DNA reads TGTGCCACCAGCACAGGGACAGCCTCTGGAAACACCATATATTTT. This chain links TRBV15 with TRBJ1-3, with 7 bases identical to TRBD1. J lost 0 bases, V lost 4 bases, and 3 bases had no gene match. Germline loops: CDR1 LNHNV, CDR2 YYDKDF (reference sequence). The CDR3 is made up of 15 amino acids.